These 18 T cell receptor beta chains came from one sample sequenced in a study of blood T cell repertoires in COVID-19. Using immunoSEQ multiplex PCR, the repertoire was profiled, and TCRdb retains in-frame clones only, with some absent. The data hold over 250,000 clones, with roughly 91% observed a single time. The sample comprised PBMCs or T cells enriched from blood (not recorded which). All receptors come from a man aged 35-49 years who had recovered from COVID-19.

J is TRBJ2-1 and V is TRBV7-3, with 13 bases aligning to TRBD2. Germline trimming cut 0 bases from V and 10 bases from J; bases unmatched to any gene: 6. The germline V gene encodes CDR1 SGHTA and CDR2 FQGTGA. The CDR3 totals 16 residues. The CDR3 sequence is CASSLTGTSGNREQFF. CDR3 sequence (DNA): TGTGCCAGCAGCTTAACTGGGACTAGCGGGAATCGCGAGCAGTTCTTC.

The chain combines TRBV6-5 with TRBJ2-1; 10 bases line up with TRBD1. The CDR3 spans 15 residues. The germline gives CDR1 MNHEY, CDR2 SVGAGI. V dropped 5 bases and J dropped 5; count of bases not matched to a gene: 6. The CDR3 DNA sequence: TGTGCCAGCAGTCGAGACAGGGGGCGCGACAATGAGCAGTTCTTC. Translated: CASSRDRGRDNEQFF.

The gene calls are TRBV6-5 and TRBJ1-3; 10 positions agree with TRBD1. Trimming removed 0 bases from V and 7 bases from J; junction bases left unmatched: 6. The CDR3 contains 16 residues. CDR1 and CDR2 from the germline V gene are MNHEY and SVGAGI. This CDR3 reads CASSYSGTGVMNTIYF. The DNA for the CDR3 is TGTGCCAGCAGTTACTCCGGGACAGGGGTTATGAACACCATATATTTT.

The rearrangement links TRBV11-3 to TRBJ1-6; D ambiguous. This CDR3 is built from 14 residues. Trimming removed 4 bases at V and 8 bases at J, with 12 bases between. CDR1 and CDR2 (germline): SGHNT, YENEEA. The DNA for the CDR3 is TGTGCCAGCAGCTCCTCCGTCCAGGATTCACCCCTCCACTTT. It translates to CASSSSVQDSPLHF.

This clone was counted a single time. This chain joins TRBV28 and TRBJ1-5; possibly TRBD1 for D (5 bases). The CDR3 has 15 amino acids. Germline CDR1 and CDR2: MDHEN and SYDVKM. Trimming pared 5 bases from V and 4 bases from J, leaving 15 bases between. CDR3 sequence reads: CASSELQGGNQPQHF. CDR3 DNA: TGTGCCAGCAGTGAACTTCAGGGAGGGAATCAGCCCCAGCATTTT.

The chain combines TRBV7-6 with TRBJ2-3, with 10 bases identical to TRBD1. J was trimmed by 5 bases and V by 4 bases; bases with no gene match: 15. The CDR3 length is 18 residues. Germline CDR1 reads SGHVS; CDR2 reads FNYEAQ. The CDR3 DNA is TGTGCCAGCAGCTCACCCCTCCCCTCGGGACAGGGGAAAGATACGCAGTATTTT. Translation gives CASSSPLPSGQGKDTQYF.

The chain is built from TRBV27 and TRBJ1-1, with 10 bases aligning to TRBD1. V was pared by 6 bases and J by 4 bases, with 8 bases of the junction left unmatched. Germline V gene lookup returns CDR1 MNHEY and CDR2 SMNVEV (reference sequence). The CDR3 runs 15 residues. CDR3 bases: TGTGCCAGCAGCGACAGGGGGCGAGTGAGCACTGAAGCTTTCTTT. Protein sequence: CASSDRGRVSTEAFF.

CDR3: CASSLFPRTDPKKDGYTF. CDR3 DNA: TGCGCCAGCAGCTTGTTTCCCAGGACAGACCCAAAGAAAGATGGCTACACCTTC. The chain combines TRBV5-1 with TRBJ1-2; D possibly corresponds to TRBD1 (6 bases). This CDR3 spans 18 amino acids. Trimming left V 1 base short and J 6 bases short, with 25 bases between. Germline CDR1 and CDR2: SGHRS and YFSETQ.

The V and J genes are TRBV28 and TRBJ1-2; a weak D match, TRBD1 (6 bases). CDR3 length: 14 residues. Per the germline V gene, CDR1 is MDHEN and CDR2 is SYDVKM. Trimming removed 7 bases at V and 4 bases at J, with 16 bases between. The CDR3 reads CASTTGGRSYGYTF. CDR3 DNA: TGTGCCAGCACTACGGGGGGGCGCAGCTATGGCTACACCTTC.

The chain is built from TRBV4-1 and TRBJ2-3; 15 bases agree with TRBD2. The CDR3 is 16 residues long. Trimming took 4 bases from V and 4 from J; bases not matched to a gene: 3. Per germline, CDR1 MGHRA and CDR2 YSYEKL. The CDR3 sequence: CASSRTSGRAADTQYF. In DNA, the CDR3 is TGCGCCAGCAGCCGGACTAGCGGGAGGGCCGCAGATACGCAGTATTTT.

This chain uses TRBV7-2 with TRBJ2-5; 8 nucleotides line up with TRBD2. Germline CDR1 reads SGHTA; CDR2 reads FQGNSA. The CDR3 consists of 17 residues. V lost 5 bases, J lost 2 bases, and 13 bases stayed unmatched. This chain's CDR3 is CASSLGAGASGQETQYF. The CDR3 coding sequence is TGTGCCAGCAGCCTAGGGGCCGGGGCTAGCGGGCAAGAGACCCAGTACTTC.

The V call is TRBV9, the J call TRBJ2-5; D not certain. The CDR3 runs to 14 residues. The germline CDR1 and CDR2 sequences are SGDLS and YYNGEE. V shed 4 bases and J shed 2 bases, with 12 bases lying between them. The CDR3 is CASSPRNIQETQYF. DNA of the CDR3: TGTGCCAGCAGCCCCAGGAACATACAAGAGACCCAGTACTTC.

In its sample, this clone was seen a few times. The chain is built from TRBV6-5 and TRBJ1-5; 8 nucleotides align to TRBD1. V gave up 4 bases and J gave up 6 bases; unmatched junction bases: 5. Germline V gene data show CDR1 as MNHEY and CDR2 as SVGAGI. The CDR3 covers 14 residues. The CDR3 nucleotides read TGTGCCAGCAGTTCGAACAGGGGGAGTCAGCCCCAGCATTTT. Encoded protein: CASSSNRGSQPQHF.

The rearrangement links TRBV7-8 to TRBJ1-1, with D unresolved. Trimming took 9 bases from V and 4 from J, leaving 15 bases between them. The V gene's germline CDR1 is SGHVS and CDR2 FQNEAQ. The CDR3 is 13 amino acids. CDR3 nucleotides: TGTGCCAGTGTTAGGATGGGAGGCACTGAAGCTTTCTTT. Translating it yields CASVRMGGTEAFF.

The CDR3 here is CASGTGGGEKLFF. CDR3 sequence (DNA): TGTGCCAGCGGGACAGGGGGTGGGGAAAAACTGTTTTTT. The chain uses TRBV7-9 and TRBJ1-4, with 11 bases aligning to TRBD1. Losses at the gene ends were 8 bases for V and 8 bases for J; bases not matched to a gene: 4. Germline CDR1 is SEHNR and CDR2 is FQNEAQ (reference sequence). The CDR3 totals 13 residues.

The chain carries TRBV19 and TRBJ2-3; D might be TRBD1 (5 bases). The CDR3 contains 16 residues. The germline V gene has CDR1 LNHDA and CDR2 SQIVND (reference sequence). V lost 3 bases and J 3 bases, leaving 16 bases between the germline ends. Here the CDR3 reads CASSIQLRGGTDTQYF. The CDR3 nucleotides read TGTGCCAGTAGTATCCAGCTTAGGGGTGGGACAGATACGCAGTATTTT.

This clone was counted only a few times. This rearrangement joins TRBV6-2 or TRBV6-3 to TRBJ1-4; 7 nucleotides align to TRBD1. CDR1 and CDR2 (germline): MNHEY, SVGEGT. Trimming at V came to 1 base and at J to 7 bases, leaving 6 bases not matched to a gene. The CDR3 totals 15 residues. The CDR3 sequence: CASSYLGQRSEKLFF. DNA for the CDR3: TGTGCCAGCAGTTACTTGGGACAGCGGAGTGAAAAACTGTTTTTT.

CDR3 amino acids: CASGSGGASNEQFF. The CDR3 bases are TGTGCCAGCGGCAGCGGGGGGGCCTCCAATGAGCAGTTCTTC. The chain is built from TRBV5-4 and TRBJ2-1; 10 nucleotides match TRBD2. The trim removed 7 bases at V and 6 bases at J, leaving 7 bases unmatched. CDR3 length: 14 residues. Germline V gene data show CDR1 as SGHNT and CDR2 as YYREEE (reference sequence).